A selection of T cell receptor beta chains follows, all from one sample in a study of T cell responses to AZD1222 COVID-19 vaccine. Profiled with immunoSEQ multiplex PCR; TCRdb holds only in-frame clones, not every one. This table holds 100,000 to 150,000 clones, approximately 88% found once. The source was peripheral blood, collected on day 0 of AZD1222 vaccination. These receptors all stem from an adult in good health. Both conserved end residues are part of each CDR3. D genes are given only for firm matches. Clone sizes are given selectively: once, few, many, or a class where the clone is expanded.

j_call d_call v_call clone_size cdr3_nt cdr3_aa
TRBJ1-2 TRBD1 TRBV5-1 . TGCGCCAGCAGGTTAGGACAGGCCGGGGGCTACACCTTC CASRLGQAGGYTF
TRBJ1-2 TRBD1 TRBV7-2 . TGTGCCAGCAGCCGGACAGGGGGCGACTACTATGGCTACACCTTC CASSRTGGDYYGYTF
TRBJ1-1 . TRBV12-5 . TGTGCTAGTACATCGGGCGCAGCTTGGAACACTGAAGCTTTCTTT CASTSGAAWNTEAFF
TRBJ1-1 . TRBV10-3 . TGTGCCATAATGGGGGGAGGGGCATCCACTGAAGCTTTCTTT CAIMGGGASTEAFF
TRBJ1-5 . TRBV4-1 few TGCGCCAGCAGTCCCGGGAGTTACAATCAGCCCCAGCATTTT CASSPGSYNQPQHF
TRBJ2-7 TRBD1 TRBV5-1 . TGCGCCAGCAGCTTGGTAGGGACAGACTACGAGCAGTACTTC CASSLVGTDYEQYF
TRBJ1-4 . TRBV28 . TGTGCCAGCCGAATTTCAGGAGAAAGTGAAAAACTGTTTTTT CASRISGESEKLFF
TRBJ2-2 . TRBV28 . TGTGCCAGCAGTAGAAGGACGTCGGGGGAGCTGTTTTTT CASSRRTSGELFF
TRBJ1-5 TRBD1 TRBV6-6 . TGTGCCAGCAGGTCAGGGGGCGAAGGACCTCAGCCCCAGCATTTT CASRSGGEGPQPQHF
TRBJ2-1 . TRBV11-3 . TGTGCCAGCAGCTTAGCGGGACCTACCTACAATGAGCAGTTCTTC CASSLAGPTYNEQFF